The TCR beta chain under discussion was sequenced for a study of T-cell reconstitution after alpha-beta-depleted transplantation in children. A TCRbeta library incorporating unique molecular identifiers was prepared. TCRdb reanalysed the PCR reads using MiXCR and keeps one entry per CDR3 protein. The table shows hundreds of thousands of distinct CDR3 sequences, with over 10% occurring only once. With V trimmed by 8 bases and J by 2 bases, 5 bases remained unmatched. The CDR3 length is 14 residues. Looked up from germline, CDR1 is SGHTA and CDR2 is FQGTGA. This clonotype has at least ten counts. Its specificity is not known. General study points: Once a year had passed after transplant, T-cell counts and diversity came mostly from newly produced T cells.

The sequence was collected from a male patient between 5 and 17 years old who had a stem cell transplant for acute myeloid leukemia, so the T cells may come from the graft donor. The chain couples TRBV7-3 to TRBJ2-3; 9 bases agree with TRBD2. The sample consisted of PBMCs, mostly from graft donor cells, taken 360 days after TCRalphabeta/CD19-depleted stem cell transplant. The CDR3 nucleotides read TGTGCCAGCGGGCGGGGGGGCAACACAGATACGCAGTATTTT. Translation: CASGRGGNTDTQYF.